The clone carrying this TCR beta chain was recorded at least ten times. Antigen: not known. At one boundary the junction diverges from the germline segment, which might be a read error. This entry comes from a study of T cells in Graves' hyperthyroidism and ophthalmopathy. This CDR3 has 13 amino acids. Germline V gives CDR1 SGHRS, CDR2 YFSETQ. Study-level points and caveats: Ophthalmopathy, which appeared later, was predicted by the model a median about 6.8 months before onset. The blood repertoire included most of the expanded thyroid clonotypes above 0.001.

Clinical symptoms, serum thyroxine, TRAb, thyroid ultrasound and orbital computed tomography established diagnosis. PBMCs were collected from a roughly 10 ml volume of fresh peripheral blood. TCR beta CDR3 regions were amplified from RNA transcripts. TCR CDR3 regions were first amplified by RT-PCR with HTBI primers. TCRdb reprocessed the multiplex PCR reads with MiXCR, giving one entry per CDR3 protein. This table holds about 640,000 distinct CDR3 sequences, less than 25% found once. The chain employs TRBV5-1 and TRBJ2-7; D remains ambiguous. The specimen was blood. The clonotype originates from a man aged 30-40 years with Graves' ophthalmopathy. The CDR3 loop reads CASSLGRTYEQYF. DNA of the CDR3: TGTGCCAGCAGTTTGGGCCGGACCTACGAGCAGTACTTC.